The T cell receptor (beta chain) under discussion was sequenced for a study of cytomegalovirus exposure and HLA in healthy donors. Across the whole study: The 120 validation repertoires and the 666 first-cohort repertoires shared a platform, a later analysis reported.

The germline CDR1 and CDR2 sequences are SGHAT and FQNNGV. Trimming cost V 3 bases and J 1 base, with 7 bases left between them. The CDR3 is 13 residues long. TCRdb keeps only in-frame clones here, not all; method: immunoSEQ multiplex PCR. This sample has around 120,000 clones, with roughly 90% found just once. The sequence derives from a woman under 30 in good health and CMV-seronegative. Input material: PBMCs. The chain employs TRBV11-2 and TRBJ2-7; perhaps TRBD1 as D (6 bases). The DNA of the CDR3 is TGTGCCAGCAGCTTTGGACAGTCCTACGAGCAGTACTTC. Translation gives CASSFGQSYEQYF.